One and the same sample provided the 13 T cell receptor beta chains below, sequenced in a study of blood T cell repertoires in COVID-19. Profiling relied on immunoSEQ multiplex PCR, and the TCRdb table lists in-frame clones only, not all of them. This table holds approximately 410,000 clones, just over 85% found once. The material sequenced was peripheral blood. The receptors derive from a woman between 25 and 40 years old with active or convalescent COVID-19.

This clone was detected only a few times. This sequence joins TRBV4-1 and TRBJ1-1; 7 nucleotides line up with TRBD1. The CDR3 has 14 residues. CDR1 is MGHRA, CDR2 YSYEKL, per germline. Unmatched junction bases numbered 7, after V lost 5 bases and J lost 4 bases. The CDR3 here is CASSSPQGTTEAFF. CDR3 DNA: TGCGCCAGCAGCTCCCCACAGGGGACCACTGAAGCTTTCTTT.

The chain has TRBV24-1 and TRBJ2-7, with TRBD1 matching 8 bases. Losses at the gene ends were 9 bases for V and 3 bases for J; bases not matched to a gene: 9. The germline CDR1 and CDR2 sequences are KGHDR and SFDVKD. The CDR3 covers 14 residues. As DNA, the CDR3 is TGTGCCACCCCCCAGGGACAGGACTACTACGAGCAGTACTTC. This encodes CATPQGQDYYEQYF.

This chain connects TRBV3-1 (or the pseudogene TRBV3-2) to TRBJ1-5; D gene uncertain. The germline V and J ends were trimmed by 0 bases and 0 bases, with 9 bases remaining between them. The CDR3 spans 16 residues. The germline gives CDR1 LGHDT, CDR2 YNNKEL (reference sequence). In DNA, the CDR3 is TGTGCCAGCAGCCAAGATGCGGGGATTAGCAATCAGCCCCAGCATTTT. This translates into CASSQDAGISNQPQHF.

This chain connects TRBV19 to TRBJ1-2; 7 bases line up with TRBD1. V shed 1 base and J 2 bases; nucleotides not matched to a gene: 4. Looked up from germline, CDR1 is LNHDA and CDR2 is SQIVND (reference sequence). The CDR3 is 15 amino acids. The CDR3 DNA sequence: TGTGCCAGTAGTATAGTCGACAGGGACAACTATGGCTACACCTTC. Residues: CASSIVDRDNYGYTF.

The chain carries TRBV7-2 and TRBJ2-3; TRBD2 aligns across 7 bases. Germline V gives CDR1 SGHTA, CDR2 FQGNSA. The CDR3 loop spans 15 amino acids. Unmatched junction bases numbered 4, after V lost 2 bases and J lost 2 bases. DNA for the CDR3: TGTGCCAGCAGCTTAAGGCTAGCGGTCACAGATACGCAGTATTTT. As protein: CASSLRLAVTDTQYF.

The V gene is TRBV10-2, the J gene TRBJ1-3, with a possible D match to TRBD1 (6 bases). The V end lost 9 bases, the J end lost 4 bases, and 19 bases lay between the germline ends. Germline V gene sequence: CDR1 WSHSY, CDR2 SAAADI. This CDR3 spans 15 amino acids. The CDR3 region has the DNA TGCGCCAGTGCCATGGACAGAACTTTCGGAAACACCATATATTTT. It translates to CASAMDRTFGNTIYF.

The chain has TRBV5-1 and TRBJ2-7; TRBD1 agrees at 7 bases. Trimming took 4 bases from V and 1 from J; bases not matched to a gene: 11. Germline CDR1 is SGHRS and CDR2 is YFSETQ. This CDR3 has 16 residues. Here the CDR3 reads CASSGRDSHYSYEQYF. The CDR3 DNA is TGCGCCAGCAGCGGCAGGGACAGCCACTATTCCTACGAGCAGTACTTC.

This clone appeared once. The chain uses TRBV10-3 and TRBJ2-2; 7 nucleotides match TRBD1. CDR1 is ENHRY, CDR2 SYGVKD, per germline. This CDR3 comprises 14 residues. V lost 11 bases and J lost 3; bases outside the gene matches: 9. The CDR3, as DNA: TGTGCCGTCACGGGACAGCGAGACACCGGGGAGCTGTTTTTT. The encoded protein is CAVTGQRDTGELFF.

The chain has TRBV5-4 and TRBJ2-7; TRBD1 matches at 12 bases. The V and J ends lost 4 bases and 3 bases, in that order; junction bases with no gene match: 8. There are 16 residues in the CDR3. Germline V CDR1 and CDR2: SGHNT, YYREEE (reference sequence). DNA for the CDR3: TGTGCCAGCAGCCTGGGACAGGGGGCAGTTGTCTACGAGCAGTACTTC. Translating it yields CASSLGQGAVVYEQYF. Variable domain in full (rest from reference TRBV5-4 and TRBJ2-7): ETGVTQSPTHLIKTRGQQVTLRCSSQSGHNTVSWYQQALGQGPQFIFQYYREEENGRGNFPPRFSGLQFPNYSSELNVNALELDDSALYLCASSLGQGAVVYEQYFGPGTRLTVT.

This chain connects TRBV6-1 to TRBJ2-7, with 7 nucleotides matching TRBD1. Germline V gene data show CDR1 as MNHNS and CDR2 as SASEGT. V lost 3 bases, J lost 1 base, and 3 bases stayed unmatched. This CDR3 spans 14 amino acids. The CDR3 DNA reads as TGTGCCAGCAGTGATAGACAGGGATCCTACGAGCAGTACTTC. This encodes CASSDRQGSYEQYF.

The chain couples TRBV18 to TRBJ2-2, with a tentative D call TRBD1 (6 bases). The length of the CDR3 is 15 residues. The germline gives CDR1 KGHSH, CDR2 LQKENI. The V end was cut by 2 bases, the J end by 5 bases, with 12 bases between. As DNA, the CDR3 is TGTGCCAGCTCACCATTGGGGACACTTACCGGGGAGCTGTTTTTT. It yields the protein CASSPLGTLTGELFF.

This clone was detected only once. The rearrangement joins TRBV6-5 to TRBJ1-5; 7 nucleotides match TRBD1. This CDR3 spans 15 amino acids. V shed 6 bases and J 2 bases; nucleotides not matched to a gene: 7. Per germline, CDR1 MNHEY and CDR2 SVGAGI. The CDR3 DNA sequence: TGTGCCAGCAGCGTTACAGGGGACGGCAATCAGCCCCAGCATTTT. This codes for CASSVTGDGNQPQHF.

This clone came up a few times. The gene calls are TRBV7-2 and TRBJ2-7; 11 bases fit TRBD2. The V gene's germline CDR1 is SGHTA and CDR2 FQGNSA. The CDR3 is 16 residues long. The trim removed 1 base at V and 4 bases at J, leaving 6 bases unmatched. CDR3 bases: TGTGCCAGCAGCTTAGATCGACTAGCGGGAAAATACGAGCAGTACTTC. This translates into CASSLDRLAGKYEQYF.